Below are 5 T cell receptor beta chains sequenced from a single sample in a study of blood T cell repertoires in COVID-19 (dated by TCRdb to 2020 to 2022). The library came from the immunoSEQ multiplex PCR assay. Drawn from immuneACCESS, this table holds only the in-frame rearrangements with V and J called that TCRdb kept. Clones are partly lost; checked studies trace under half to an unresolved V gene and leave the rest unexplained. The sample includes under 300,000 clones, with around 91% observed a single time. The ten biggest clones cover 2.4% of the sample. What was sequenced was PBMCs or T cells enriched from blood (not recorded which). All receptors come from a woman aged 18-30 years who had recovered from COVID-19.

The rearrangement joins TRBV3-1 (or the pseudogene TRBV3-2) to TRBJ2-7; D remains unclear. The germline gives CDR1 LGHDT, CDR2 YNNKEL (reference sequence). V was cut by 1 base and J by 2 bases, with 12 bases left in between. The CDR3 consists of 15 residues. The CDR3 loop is CASSQALVGPYEQYF. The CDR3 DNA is TGTGCCAGCAGCCAAGCCCTAGTCGGCCCCTACGAGCAGTACTTC.

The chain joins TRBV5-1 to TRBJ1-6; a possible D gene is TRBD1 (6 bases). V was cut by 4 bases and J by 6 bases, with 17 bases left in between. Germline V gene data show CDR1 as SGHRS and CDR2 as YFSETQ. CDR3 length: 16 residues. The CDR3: CASSAGTGPINSPLHF. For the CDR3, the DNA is TGCGCCAGCAGCGCCGGTACAGGGCCTATTAATTCACCCCTCCACTTT. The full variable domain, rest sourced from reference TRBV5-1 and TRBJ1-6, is KAGVTQTPRYLIKTRGQQVTLSCSPISGHRSVSWYQQTPGQGLQFLFEYFSETQRNKGNFPGRFSGRQFSNSRSEMNVSTLELGDSALYLCASSAGTGPINSPLHFGNGTRLTVT.

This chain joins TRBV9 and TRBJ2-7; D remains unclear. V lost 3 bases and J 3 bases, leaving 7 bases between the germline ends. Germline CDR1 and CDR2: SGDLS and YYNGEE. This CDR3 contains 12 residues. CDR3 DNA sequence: TGTGCCAGCAGCGCAGCAGGCTACGAGCAGTACTTC. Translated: CASSAAGYEQYF.

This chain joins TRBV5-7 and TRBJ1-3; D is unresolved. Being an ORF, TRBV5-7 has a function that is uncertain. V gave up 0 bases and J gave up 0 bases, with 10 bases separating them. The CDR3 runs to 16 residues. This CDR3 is CASSLGSGGSGNTIYF. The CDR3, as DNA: TGTGCCAGCAGCTTGGGGAGTGGAGGCTCTGGAAACACCATATATTTT.

CDR3 in amino acids: CASSIAGYNQPQHF. DNA for the CDR3: TGTGCCAGTAGTATTGCCGGGTACAATCAGCCCCAGCATTTT. The genes are TRBV19 and TRBJ1-5; D ambiguous. V lost 3 bases and J lost 3, with 9 bases in between. From germline, CDR1 is LNHDA and CDR2 SQIVND (reference sequence). CDR3 length: 14 residues.